These T cell receptor beta chains were read from a single sample in a study of blood T cell repertoires in COVID-19. Profiled with immunoSEQ multiplex PCR; TCRdb holds only in-frame clones, not every one. Of approximately 90,000 clones listed, around 86% were seen once; the top ten hold 4.9%. Sequenced: peripheral blood. The origin of the receptors is a woman of 80 years or more with acute or convalescent COVID-19. Both conserved end residues are part of each CDR3. A D gene is named only where the DNA matches it firmly. Clone size is stated in some rows and not others, as once, few, many or a class when expanded.

>TRBD1|TRBJ2-4|few|TRBV30
TGTGCCTGGAGTCGTAGCAACAGGGGATCCAAAAACATTCAGTACTTC
CAWSRSNRGSKNIQYF
>NA|TRBJ2-1|NA|TRBV3-1/TRBV3-2
TGTGCCAGCAGCCAAGCCGACGCGGGTTACGAATACAATGAGCAGTTCTTC
CASSQADAGYEYNEQFF
>NA|TRBJ1-5|NA|TRBV7-2
TGTGCCAGCAGCTTAGGGACAGTCAATCAGCCCCAGCATTTT
CASSLGTVNQPQHF
>TRBD1|TRBJ1-5|NA|TRBV5-1
TGCGCCAGCAGCCTGACAGGGGGGAGCAATCAGCCCCAGCATTTT
CASSLTGGSNQPQHF
>TRBD1|TRBJ2-7|NA|TRBV6-1
TGTGCCAGCAGCGACCACAGGGGGTACGAGCAGTACTTC
CASSDHRGYEQYF
>TRBD1|TRBJ2-3|NA|TRBV2
TGTGCCAGCAGTGAAAGGGGGGACAGGTCAACAGATACGCAGTATTTT
CASSERGDRSTDTQYF
>NA|TRBJ1-3|NA|TRBV18
TGTGCCAGCTCACCACCAGGCAGGGTACCTTTTGGAAACACCATATATTTT
CASSPPGRVPFGNTIYF
>NA|TRBJ1-6|NA|TRBV4-3
TGCGCCAGCAGCCAGGAGCCAGGGGATAATTCACCCCTCCACTTT
CASSQEPGDNSPLHF
>NA|TRBJ1-1|NA|TRBV2
TGTGCCAGCAGTGATCGGGGGATAGGGAACACTGAAGCTTTCTTT
CASSDRGIGNTEAFF
>TRBD1|TRBJ1-4|NA|TRBV29-1
TGCAGCGGTGGACAGGGGGGTGAAAAACTGTTTTTT
CSGGQGGEKLFF
>TRBD1|TRBJ1-2|NA|TRBV19
TGTGCCAGTAGGCGGACAGGGGACGGCACCTATGGCTACACCTTC
CASRRTGDGTYGYTF
>NA|TRBJ1-4|NA|TRBV14
TGTGCCAGCAGCCATGATCTGCCGGGTGAAAAACTGTTTTTT
CASSHDLPGEKLFF
>TRBD1|TRBJ2-1|NA|TRBV6-1
TGTGCCCAGGGGGCTAGCGCCCAAGGGGAGCAGTTCTTC
CAQGASAQGEQFF
>TRBD2|TRBJ2-1|NA|TRBV6-5
TGTGCCAATACGGGACTAGCGGCCTACAATGAGCAGTTCTTC
CANTGLAAYNEQFF
>NA|TRBJ1-1|NA|TRBV2
TGTGCCAGCAGCCCACAGGGGAACACTGAAGCTTTCTTT
CASSPQGNTEAFF
>NA|TRBJ1-3|NA|TRBV25-1
TGTGCCAGCAGCAAACAGGGAACTGGAAACACCATATATTTT
CASSKQGTGNTIYF
>NA|TRBJ1-4|NA|TRBV18
TGTGCCAGCTCACAGAACCGGGAAGTTTTCGAAAAACTGTTTTTT
CASSQNREVFEKLFF
>NA|TRBJ2-5|NA|TRBV6-5
TGTGCCAGCAACTACAAAGAGACCCAGTACTTC
CASNYKETQYF
>TRBD1|TRBJ1-1|NA|TRBV10-3
TGTGCCATCAGTGAGAACTTACAGGGGGGAAACACTGAAGCTTTCTTT
CAISENLQGGNTEAFF
>NA|TRBJ1-6|NA|TRBV5-4
TGTGCCAGCAGCTTGGGCCAGGGGCGCAGTTCACCCCTCCACTTT
CASSLGQGRSSPLHF
>TRBD2|TRBJ2-4|NA|TRBV3-1/TRBV3-2
TGTGCCAGCAGCGGAAAACCACGGGGGGGCGCTGGGGCCAAAAACATTCAGTACTTC
CASSGKPRGGAGAKNIQYF
>NA|TRBJ1-1|NA|TRBV2
TGTGCCAGCAGTGAGGAGCAGGGGTGGACTGAAGCTTTCTTT
CASSEEQGWTEAFF
>NA|TRBJ2-2|NA|TRBV3-1/TRBV3-2
TGTGCCAGCAGCTACCGGACAACCAGAAACACCGGGGAGCTGTTTTTT
CASSYRTTRNTGELFF
>TRBD2|TRBJ2-1|NA|TRBV10-3
TGTGCCATCAGTGAGTCAGGGACTAGGGGCTACAATGAGCAGTTCTTC
CAISESGTRGYNEQFF
>TRBD2|TRBJ2-7|NA|TRBV7-2
TGTGCCAGCAGCTTAGGGACTAGCGGAACCTACGAGCAGTACTTC
CASSLGTSGTYEQYF
>TRBD2|TRBJ2-1|once|TRBV5-1
TGCGCCAGCAGCCGGATCCGGACTCCTAGCGGGGGAAATGAGCAGTTCTTC
CASSRIRTPSGGNEQFF
>TRBD1|TRBJ2-7|NA|TRBV10-3
TGTGCCACCACAGGGGGCGCATCTTACGAGCAGTACTTC
CATTGGASYEQYF
>NA|TRBJ2-1|NA|TRBV24-1
TGTGCCACCAGCGGGGGAGTGTTGGGCGCATACAATGAGCAGTTCTTC
CATSGGVLGAYNEQFF
>NA|TRBJ1-1|NA|TRBV7-9
TGTGCCAGCAGATCGACAGCGAACACTGAAGCTTTCTTT
CASRSTANTEAFF
>NA|TRBJ1-5|NA|TRBV19
TGTGCCAGTAGTATTGATAGGAGGTCGTATAGCAATCAGCCCCAGCATTTT
CASSIDRRSYSNQPQHF
>NA|TRBJ1-4|NA|TRBV27
TGTGCCAGCAGTTTAGAGCAGGGGAAAAAACTGTTTTTT
CASSLEQGKKLFF
>NA|TRBJ2-1|once|TRBV9
TGTGCCAGCAGCGAATCCGGAGGCCCCGGTTTAAACGTTGCGGAGCAGTTCTTC
CASSESGGPGLNVAEQFF
>TRBD1|TRBJ2-2|NA|TRBV29-1
TGCAGCGTGCAGACAGGGGTCCTCACCGGGGAGCTGTTTTTT
CSVQTGVLTGELFF
>NA|TRBJ1-3|NA|TRBV29-1
TGCAGCGTTGAGGGGGCAGCGGGAAACACCATATATTTT
CSVEGAAGNTIYF
>NA|TRBJ2-2|few|TRBV2
TGTGCCAGCAGCGGGGACTTACCGATTAACACCGGGGAGCTGTTTTTT
CASSGDLPINTGELFF
>NA|TRBJ1-2|few|TRBV7-9
TGTGCCAGCAGCTTAGCGTGGGAGAACGACTATGGCTACACCTTC
CASSLAWENDYGYTF
>NA|TRBJ1-2|few|TRBV18
TGTGCCAGCTCACCAAGCAGGGCCCTGGGCTACACCTTC
CASSPSRALGYTF
>NA|TRBJ1-1|NA|TRBV7-6
TGTGCCAGCAGCTTAGCTCGGGAAGGTGAAGCTTTCTTT
CASSLAREGEAFF
>NA|TRBJ2-5|few|TRBV7-2
TGTGCCAGCAGCTACAGGTTGACGGAGACCCAGTACTTC
CASSYRLTETQYF
>NA|TRBJ1-2|NA|TRBV6-5
TGTGCCAGCAGATACTCCCCCGCTCAGGGCTACACCTTC
CASRYSPAQGYTF
>NA|TRBJ2-1|NA|TRBV2
TGTGCCAGCAGTGATCTGGTCTTGGGGACAAACTACAATGAGCAGTTCTTC
CASSDLVLGTNYNEQFF
>NA|TRBJ2-7|NA|TRBV28
TGTGCCAGCAGTTTTTGGGCAGGAACCTACGAGCAGTACTTC
CASSFWAGTYEQYF
>NA|TRBJ1-6|once|TRBV6-5
NA
CASSSSGTGRNSPLHF
>TRBD2|TRBJ2-3|NA|TRBV14
TGTGCCAGCAGCGGACTAGCGGGGAAAGCTAGCACAGATACGCAGTATTTT
CASSGLAGKASTDTQYF
>NA|TRBJ1-2|NA|TRBV19
TGTGCCAGTCAGACTAATTCAGGGGAAAATGGCTACACCTTC
CASQTNSGENGYTF
>NA|TRBJ1-5|NA|TRBV7-2
TGTGCCAGCAGCTTCGGGGGGAGTCAGCCCCAGCATTTT
CASSFGGSQPQHF
>TRBD1|TRBJ2-5|NA|TRBV7-2
TGTGCCAGCAGCCCGACAGGGGGCGGGTGGGAGACCCAGTACTTC
CASSPTGGGWETQYF
>TRBD1|TRBJ1-6|NA|TRBV10-3
TGTGCCACCTTAGACAGGGTTAATTCACCCCTCCACTTT
CATLDRVNSPLHF
>NA|TRBJ1-3|NA|TRBV5-1
TGCGCCAGCAGCTTAGGGACTCTTCCCATCGGAAACACCATATATTTT
CASSLGTLPIGNTIYF
>TRBD2|TRBJ2-5|NA|TRBV5-8
TGTGCCAGCACCCCGGGGGAGGGACAAGAGACCCAGTACTTC
CASTPGEGQETQYF
>TRBD1|TRBJ1-3|NA|TRBV9
TGTGCCAGCAGCCCCCGGGACAGTTTCGTATACACCATATATTTT
CASSPRDSFVYTIYF
>TRBD2|TRBJ2-1|NA|TRBV5-6
TGTGCCAGCATACTCTCGGCTAGCGGGAATGATTTCTACAATGAGCAGTTCTTC
CASILSASGNDFYNEQFF